These 16 T cell receptor beta chains originate from one sample sequenced in a study of identical twins. TCRdb re-derived calls from the 5' RACE reads in MiXCR, one entry per CDR3 protein. Of approximately 1.8 million distinct CDR3 sequences listed, around a third are singletons. The sample was cord blood. These receptors were collected from a newborn girl in good health.

V is TRBV5-1 and J is TRBJ2-7; D is unclear. Trimming removed 0 bases at V and 1 base at J, with 8 bases between. Germline V gene data show CDR1 as SGHRS and CDR2 as YFSETQ. The CDR3 consists of 14 residues. The CDR3 region has the DNA TGCGCCAGCAGCTTGGCCCACGGGTCCTACGAGCAGTACTTC. Translated: CASSLAHGSYEQYF. The variable domain in full, with the rest retrieved from reference TRBV5-1 and TRBJ2-7, is KAGVTQTPRYLIKTRGQQVTLSCSPISGHRSVSWYQQTPGQGLQFLFEYFSETQRNKGNFPGRFSGRQFSNSRSEMNVSTLELGDSALYLCASSLAHGSYEQYFGPGTRLTVT.

In this sample, this clonotype turned up a few times. This rearrangement joins TRBV28 to TRBJ2-7; 15 bases align to TRBD2. Trimming cost V 4 bases and J 0 bases; bases outside gene matches: 7. Looked up from germline, CDR1 is MDHEN and CDR2 is SYDVKM. The CDR3 sequence is 18 residues long. CDR3 coding DNA: TGTGCCAGCAGTTGGGGACTAGCGGGAGGAGCAAGCTCCTACGAGCAGTACTTC. Translated: CASSWGLAGGASSYEQYF.

This clonotype turned up a few times. The J gene is TRBJ2-7, the V gene TRBV10-3; 7 bases are a match to TRBD2. With 3 bases clipped from V and 0 bases from J, the junction kept 2 bases outside the gene matches. Germline CDR1 and CDR2: ENHRY and SYGVKD. The CDR3 has 14 residues. The CDR3 nucleotides are TGTGCCATCAGTGAACTAGCGTTCTCCTACGAGCAGTACTTC. The encoded protein is CAISELAFSYEQYF.

This rearrangement joins TRBV12-5 to TRBJ2-1; D call uncertain. Germline CDR1 is LGHNT and CDR2 is FRNRAP. The length of the CDR3 is 15 residues. Trimming shortened V by 6 bases and J by 7 bases, and 19 bases separated the two germline ends. The DNA for the CDR3 is TGTGCTAGTGGGCCTCGGCAATCCCAAGTGAATGAGCAGTTCTTC. Amino acid sequence: CASGPRQSQVNEQFF.

This clonotype was seen only a few times. V is TRBV12-3 or TRBV12-4 and J is TRBJ2-2; no reliable D call. V was clipped by 4 bases and J by 3 bases, with 6 bases between them. CDR3 length: 13 residues. CDR3 sequence (DNA): TGTGCCAGCAGTTGGATGGACACCGGGGAGCTGTTTTTT. Translation: CASSWMDTGELFF.

Only a few counts were recorded for this clonotype. The genes are TRBV11-2 and TRBJ2-3, with 10 bases lining up with TRBD2. CDR3 length: 15 residues. The V gene's germline CDR1 is SGHAT and CDR2 FQNNGV. Trimming at V came to 4 bases and at J to 5 bases, leaving 6 bases not matched to a gene. DNA for the CDR3: TGTGCCAGCAGCTCTAGCGGGGGCAGCGAAGATACGCAGTATTTT. Translating it yields CASSSSGGSEDTQYF.

The table lists this clonotype with a few counts. J is TRBJ1-6 and V is TRBV5-6; D gene ambiguous. V shed 0 bases and J shed 5 bases, with 9 bases lying between them. The germline gives CDR1 SGHDT, CDR2 YYEEEE. CDR3 length: 15 residues. CDR3 in DNA: TGTGCCAGCAGCTTGGCCAGGAGAAATAATTCACCCCTCCACTTT. Translated: CASSLARRNNSPLHF.

V gene TRBV20-1 combines with J gene TRBJ2-3; 14 bases map to TRBD2. Per the germline V gene, CDR1 is DFQATT and CDR2 is SNEGSKA (reference sequence). V gave up 5 bases and J gave up 4 bases; unmatched junction bases: 8. The CDR3 consists of 16 residues. CDR3 in amino acids: CSAPRTSGGRADTQYF. The CDR3 DNA sequence: TGCAGTGCTCCCCGGACTAGCGGGGGGAGGGCAGATACGCAGTATTTT.

The chain recombines TRBV21-1 with TRBJ2-7; the listed D gene, TRBD1, was not tested against the DNA. TRBV21-1 is annotated as a pseudogene. This CDR3 contains 12 residues. CDR3 sequence: CASRGWAYEQYF. CDR3 sequence (DNA): TGTGCCTCAAGGGGGTGGGCCTACGAGCAGTACTTC.

In this sample, this clonotype turned up a few times. This chain connects TRBV7-9 to TRBJ1-5; D unresolved. Per germline, CDR1 SEHNR and CDR2 FQNEAQ (reference sequence). V was pared by 6 bases and J by 3 bases, with 9 bases between. The CDR3 consists of 13 residues. The CDR3 spells CASRKELNQPQHF. The CDR3 bases are TGTGCCAGCAGAAAGGAGCTCAATCAGCCCCAGCATTTT.

The chain has TRBV27 and TRBJ2-2; 11 nucleotides match TRBD1. The germline V gene has CDR1 MNHEY and CDR2 SMNVEV (reference sequence). The V and J ends lost 6 bases and 7 bases, in that order; junction bases with no gene match: 4. CDR3 length: 14 residues. As DNA, the CDR3 is TGTGCCAGCAGCAGGACAGGGGGCCACGGGGAGCTGTTTTTT. Residues: CASSRTGGHGELFF.

J is TRBJ2-1 and V is TRBV12-3 or TRBV12-4, with 9 nucleotides matching TRBD1. Matching the DNA end better, TRBJ2-7 makes the J call doubtful. The length of the CDR3 is 15 residues. CDR3: CASTPGQGSYNEQYF. CDR3 nucleotides: TGTGCCAGCACCCCGGGACAGGGATCCTACAATGAGCAGTACTTC.

Comment on this clonotype: One junction end does not reproduce the germline sequence, and a read error may be involved. The chain has TRBV20-1 and TRBJ2-5; 8 nucleotides line up with TRBD1. CDR3 length: 15 amino acids. The germline V gene has CDR1 DFQATT and CDR2 SNEGSKA (reference sequence). The CDR3 region is CSARGPGTGGETRYF. The CDR3 region has the DNA TGCAGTGCTAGAGGACCTGGGACAGGTGGAGAGACCCGGTACTTC.

Concerning this clonotype: At one end the junction does not follow the germline gene, possibly because of a read error. V usage is TRBV12-3 or TRBV12-4 and J usage is TRBJ2-3; TRBD2 is a possible D gene (6 bases). This CDR3 is built from 15 residues. This CDR3 is CASSPRDSSTDAQYF. The CDR3 region has the DNA TGTGCCAGCAGCCCCCGGGACTCTAGCACAGATGCGCAGTATTTT.

The V call is TRBV12-3 or TRBV12-4, the J call TRBJ1-1, with no clear D. The V end was cut by 4 bases, the J end by 1 base, with 19 bases between. This CDR3 has 17 residues. This CDR3 reads CASSSPRMTLQNTEAFF. CDR3 bases: TGTGCCAGCAGTTCCCCCCGTATGACCCTGCAGAACACTGAAGCTTTCTTT.

The chain uses TRBV3-1 and TRBJ2-5; 9 positions agree with TRBD2. V lost 0 bases, J lost 11 bases, and 13 bases stayed unmatched. Germline V CDR1 and CDR2: LGHDT, YNNKEL (reference sequence). This CDR3 comprises 16 residues. In DNA, the CDR3 is TGTGCCAGCAGCCAAGATGTGATAGCGGGAGTCATTGAGCAGTACTTC. Residues: CASSQDVIAGVIEQYF.